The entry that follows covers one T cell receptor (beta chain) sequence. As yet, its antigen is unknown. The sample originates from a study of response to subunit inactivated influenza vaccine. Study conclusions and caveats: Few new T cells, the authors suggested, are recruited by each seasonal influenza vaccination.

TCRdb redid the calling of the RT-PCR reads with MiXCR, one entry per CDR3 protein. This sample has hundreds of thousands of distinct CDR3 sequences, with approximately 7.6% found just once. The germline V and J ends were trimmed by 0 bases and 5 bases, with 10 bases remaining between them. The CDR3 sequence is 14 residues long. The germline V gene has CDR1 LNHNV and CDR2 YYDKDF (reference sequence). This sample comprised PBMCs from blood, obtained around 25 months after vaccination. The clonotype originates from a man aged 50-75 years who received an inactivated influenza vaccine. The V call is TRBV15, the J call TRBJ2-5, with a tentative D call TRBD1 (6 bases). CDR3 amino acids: CATSRDGGQETQYF. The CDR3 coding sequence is TGTGCCACCAGCAGAGATGGGGGCCAGGAGACCCAGTACTTC.